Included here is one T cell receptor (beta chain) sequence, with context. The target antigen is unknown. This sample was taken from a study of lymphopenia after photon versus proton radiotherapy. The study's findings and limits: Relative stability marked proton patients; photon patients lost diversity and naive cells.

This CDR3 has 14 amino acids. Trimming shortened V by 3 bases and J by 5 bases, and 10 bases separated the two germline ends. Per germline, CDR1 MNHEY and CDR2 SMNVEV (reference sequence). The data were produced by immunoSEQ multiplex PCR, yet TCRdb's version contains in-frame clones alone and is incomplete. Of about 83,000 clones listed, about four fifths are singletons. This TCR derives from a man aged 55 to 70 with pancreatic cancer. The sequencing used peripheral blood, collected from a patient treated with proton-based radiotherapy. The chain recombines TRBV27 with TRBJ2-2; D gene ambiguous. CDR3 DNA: TGTGCCAGCAGTTTGACCCCGTGGACCGGGGAGCTGTTTTTT. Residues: CASSLTPWTGELFF.